A single sample is the source of the 29 T cell receptor beta chains below, sequenced in a study of T cell responses to AZD1222 COVID-19 vaccine. Repertoires were generated with immunoSEQ multiplex PCR, while TCRdb's copy carries only in-frame clones and drops some. Of some 170,000 clones listed, 91% were seen once; the top ten hold 1.5% to 2%. The starting material was peripheral blood, obtained 28 days after the second AZD1222 dose. The source of these receptors is an adult who received the AZD1222 COVID-19 vaccine.

V usage is TRBV27 and J usage is TRBJ2-3; the D is unclear. This CDR3 spans 14 amino acids. Trimming left V 0 bases short and J 5 bases short, with 9 bases between. Germline CDR1 reads MNHEY; CDR2 reads SMNVEV (reference sequence). This chain's CDR3 is CASSLSAIKDTQYF. In nucleotides, the CDR3 is TGTGCCAGCAGTTTATCTGCTATTAAAGATACGCAGTATTTT.

V usage is TRBV4-3 and J usage is TRBJ1-4; D not resolved. Germline CDR1 is LGHNA and CDR2 is YSLEER. The germline V and J ends were trimmed by 4 bases and 1 base, with 10 bases remaining between them. This CDR3 is 15 amino acids long. The CDR3 reads CASSPRAGTNEKLFF. The CDR3 DNA sequence: TGCGCCAGCAGCCCCCGTGCAGGAACTAATGAAAAACTGTTTTTT.

This clone was detected only a few times. The chain couples TRBV27 to TRBJ2-5, with TRBD1 identical over 9 bases. This CDR3 has 15 residues. V was clipped by 1 base and J by 5 bases; unmatched bases: 5. Germline V gene sequence: CDR1 MNHEY, CDR2 SMNVEV (reference sequence). In DNA, the CDR3 is TGTGCCAGCAGTTTATGGGGACAGGGTGGCGAGACCCAGTACTTC. This encodes CASSLWGQGGETQYF.

V is TRBV20-1 and J is TRBJ2-4; D unclear. Trimming removed 0 bases at V and 7 bases at J, with 4 bases between. The CDR3 runs 11 residues. CDR1 and CDR2 from the germline V gene are DFQATT and SNEGSKA (reference sequence). The DNA of the CDR3 is TGCAGTGCTAGAGATGGCAACATTCAGTACTTC. This gives the protein CSARDGNIQYF.

The chain recombines TRBV5-4 with TRBJ2-1; D uncertain. Germline assignment: CDR1 SGHNT and CDR2 YYREEE (reference sequence). The CDR3 runs to 15 residues. Trimming removed 4 bases at V and 0 bases at J, with 11 bases between. The CDR3 here is CASSISLSSYNEQFF. In DNA, the CDR3 is TGTGCCAGCAGCATTAGCCTATCCTCCTACAATGAGCAGTTCTTC. Looking up the rest from reference TRBV5-4 and TRBJ2-1 gives the full variable domain: ETGVTQSPTHLIKTRGQQVTLRCSSQSGHNTVSWYQQALGQGPQFIFQYYREEENGRGNFPPRFSGLQFPNYSSELNVNALELDDSALYLCASSISLSSYNEQFFGPGTRLTVL.

The chain carries TRBV6-5 and TRBJ1-5, with unresolved D. Deletions cut 2 bases from V and 1 base from J, with 12 bases between. Germline CDR1 is MNHEY and CDR2 is SVGAGI. The CDR3 is 16 amino acids. As DNA, the CDR3 is TGTGCCAGCAGTTACGGGCCTCTTATGAGCAATCAGCCCCAGCATTTT. This encodes CASSYGPLMSNQPQHF.

The chain carries TRBV3-1 (or the pseudogene TRBV3-2) and TRBJ2-7; 11 bases match TRBD2. V lost 3 bases, J lost 3 bases, and 7 bases stayed unmatched. CDR3 size: 16 residues. Germline values: CDR1 LGHDT, CDR2 YNNKEL (reference sequence). The CDR3 reads CASSHPPGLADYEQYF. Here the CDR3 DNA reads TGTGCCAGCAGCCACCCCCCGGGACTAGCGGACTACGAGCAGTACTTC.

CDR3 nucleotides: TGTGCCAGCAGCTTAACCAGGGGGCTGATCTATGGCTACACCTTC. Translated, it gives CASSLTRGLIYGYTF. The chain employs TRBV11-2 and TRBJ1-2, with 8 bases lining up with TRBD1. This CDR3 contains 15 residues. CDR1 is SGHAT and CDR2 is FQNNGV in the germline V gene. J was trimmed by 4 bases and V by 2 bases; bases with no gene match: 6.

The V and J genes are TRBV6-1 and TRBJ2-1; 12 nucleotides agree with TRBD2. V shed 3 bases and J 7 bases; nucleotides not matched to a gene: 4. The CDR3 has 15 amino acids. Germline V lookup: CDR1 MNHNS, CDR2 SASEGT. The CDR3 sequence: CASSDTSGGWNEQFF. DNA for the CDR3: TGTGCCAGCAGTGACACTAGCGGGGGGTGGAATGAGCAGTTCTTC.

The CDR3 region is CASKPGTDNYGYTF. In nucleotides, the CDR3 is TGTGCCAGCAAACCCGGGACAGATAACTATGGCTACACCTTC. The J gene is TRBJ1-2, the V gene TRBV2; 7 bases line up with TRBD1. Germline V gene lookup returns CDR1 SNHLY and CDR2 FYNNEI. This CDR3 is built from 14 residues. V gave up 7 bases and J gave up 1 base; unmatched junction bases: 6.

This chain links TRBV10-3 with TRBJ1-2; maybe TRBD1 (5 bases). The CDR3 sequence is 17 residues long. V was pared by 2 bases and J by 7 bases, with 23 bases between. Germline V lookup: CDR1 ENHRY, CDR2 SYGVKD. In DNA, the CDR3 is TGTGCCATCAGTGAGGGGGGAGGGGCAGGGCGTCGGCGTGGCTACACCTTC. Protein product: CAISEGGGAGRRRGYTF.

The chain is built from TRBV12-3 or TRBV12-4 and TRBJ2-1, with D unresolved. With 6 bases removed from V and 14 bases from J, the gap between germline ends came to 14 bases. The CDR3 spans 11 residues. CDR3 sequence (DNA): TGTGCCAGCAGCCGCCAAATACCGAAGTTCTTC. Translated: CASSRQIPKFF.

J is TRBJ1-2 and V is TRBV4-1; no firm D call. Germline V CDR1 and CDR2: MGHRA, YSYEKL. The CDR3 has 13 residues. Between the trimmed V and J ends, which lost 2 bases and 6 bases, there was a span of 10 bases. The CDR3 DNA reads TGCGCCAGCAGCCAAATAACGACGGATGGCTACACCTTC. It specifies CASSQITTDGYTF.

The rearrangement links TRBV3-1 (or the pseudogene TRBV3-2) to TRBJ2-7; 9 bases line up with TRBD1. After removal of 4 bases from V and 0 bases from J, the junction contained 10 bases not matched to a gene. This CDR3 region has 17 residues. Per the germline V gene, CDR1 is LGHDT and CDR2 is YNNKEL (reference sequence). The CDR3 is CASSPDAWTGDSYEQYF. Written as DNA, the CDR3 is TGTGCCAGCAGCCCCGACGCTTGGACAGGGGACTCCTACGAGCAGTACTTC.

The chain uses TRBV2 and TRBJ1-5, with 12 bases fitting TRBD1. The V segment lost 6 bases and the J segment 3 bases; nucleotides outside the gene matches: 12. From germline, CDR1 is SNHLY and CDR2 FYNNEI. This CDR3 region has 18 residues. Here the CDR3 reads CASSPGTGGGRNNQPQHF. CDR3 bases: TGTGCCAGCAGCCCCGGGACAGGGGGCGGGAGGAACAATCAGCCCCAGCATTTT.

CDR3 sequence: CASSPPSGQGYEQFF. CDR3 DNA: TGTGCCAGCTCACCACCGTCGGGACAGGGATATGAGCAGTTCTTC. This chain links TRBV18 with TRBJ2-1, with 9 positions matching TRBD1. The CDR3 has 15 amino acids. V shed 0 bases and J 8 bases; nucleotides not matched to a gene: 5. Germline V gene lookup returns CDR1 KGHSH and CDR2 LQKENI.

A note on this clone: This sample also contains other DNA sequences that code for the same CDR3. J is TRBJ1-3 and V is TRBV30; D is unclear. CDR1 GTSNPN and CDR2 SVGIG come from the germline V gene (reference sequence). The CDR3 sequence is 11 residues long. Trimming left V 0 bases short and J 3 bases short, with 0 bases between. Here the CDR3 reads CAWSVGNTIYF. For the CDR3, the DNA is TGTGCCTGGAGTGTTGGAAACACCATATATTTT.

The CDR3, as DNA: TGTGCCAGTAGTCTCGGGACTCTTTACGAGCAGTACTTC. Protein: CASSLGTLYEQYF. The chain has TRBV19 and TRBJ2-7, with D perhaps matching TRBD2 (6 bases). The germline gives CDR1 LNHDA, CDR2 SQIVND (reference sequence). V was clipped by 5 bases and J by 4 bases, with 12 bases between them. This CDR3 comprises 13 residues.

The rearrangement joins TRBV5-5 to TRBJ2-7; D not certain. This CDR3 has 12 amino acids. Looked up from germline, CDR1 is SGHKS and CDR2 is YYEKEE (reference sequence). Trimming stripped 4 bases from V and 2 bases from J, with 7 bases between. For the CDR3, the DNA is TGTGCCAGCAGCACAAACCCCTACGAGCAGTACTTC. It codes for CASSTNPYEQYF.

This clone occurred a few times. The chain couples TRBV10-2 to TRBJ2-7, with 10 bases identical to TRBD2. V lost 6 bases, J lost 3 bases, and 11 bases stayed unmatched. This CDR3 is 16 amino acids long. The germline gives CDR1 WSHSY, CDR2 SAAADI. The CDR3 DNA is TGCGCCAGCAGCGACGATTCTAGCGGGAGATACTACGAGCAGTACTTC. Amino acid sequence: CASSDDSSGRYYEQYF.

The chain carries TRBV18 and TRBJ2-3; D perhaps matches TRBD1 (6 bases). V was shortened by 1 base and J by 5 bases, with 10 bases between the two germline ends. The CDR3 contains 14 residues. The germline CDR1 and CDR2 sequences are KGHSH and LQKENI. CDR3 in amino acids: CASSPRGREDTQYF. CDR3 coding DNA: TGTGCCAGCTCACCACGGGGGCGCGAAGATACGCAGTATTTT.

This chain uses TRBV3-1 (or the pseudogene TRBV3-2) with TRBJ2-3; tentatively, D is TRBD1 (5 bases). This CDR3 has 14 residues. Trimming removed 2 bases at V and 4 bases at J, with 10 bases between. CDR1 is LGHDT and CDR2 is YNNKEL in the germline V gene (reference sequence). CDR3 coding DNA: TGTGCCAGCAGCCAACAGGGTACCTCAGATACGCAGTATTTT. Protein sequence: CASSQQGTSDTQYF.

V and J are TRBV13 and TRBJ1-5; D gene unclear. Trimming took 0 bases from V and 0 from J, leaving 6 bases between them. Looked up from germline, CDR1 is PRHDT and CDR2 is FYEKMQ (reference sequence). The CDR3 totals 15 residues. As DNA, the CDR3 is TGTGCCAGCAGCTTAGGACCTTATAGCAATCAGCCCCAGCATTTT. Translating it yields CASSLGPYSNQPQHF.

The chain links TRBV27 to TRBJ2-7, with a possible D match to TRBD2 (6 bases). V dropped 5 bases and J dropped 1 base, with 12 bases sitting between them. There are 14 residues in the CDR3. The germline V gene encodes CDR1 MNHEY and CDR2 SMNVEV (reference sequence). CDR3 nucleotide sequence: TGTGCCAGCAGTCTGGGAGGCTGGTCCTACGAGCAGTACTTC. Translating it yields CASSLGGWSYEQYF.

The chain carries TRBV7-9 and TRBJ2-3; D is ambiguous. Germline V CDR1 and CDR2: SEHNR, FQNEAQ (reference sequence). Deletions cut 5 bases from V and 1 base from J, with 10 bases between. The CDR3 totals 14 residues. CDR3 DNA: TGTGCCAGCAGCCCCACCCGGGGCACAGATACGCAGTATTTT. Protein sequence: CASSPTRGTDTQYF.

V gene TRBV6-1 combines with J gene TRBJ2-1; D is undetermined. Germline V gene data show CDR1 as MNHNS and CDR2 as SASEGT. Trimming shortened V by 2 bases and J by 8 bases, and 16 bases separated the two germline ends. This CDR3 is built from 15 residues. CDR3 region: CASSERTARRDEQFF. For the CDR3, the DNA is TGTGCCAGCAGTGAAAGGACCGCCCGTAGGGATGAGCAGTTCTTC.

The rearrangement joins TRBV4-1 to TRBJ2-7; unclear D gene. Deletions cut 0 bases from V and 1 base from J, with 7 bases between. The germline V gene encodes CDR1 MGHRA and CDR2 YSYEKL. The CDR3 runs 14 residues. CDR3 bases: TGCGCCAGCAGCCAAGACACACCATCCTACGAGCAGTACTTC. This sequence encodes CASSQDTPSYEQYF.

V and J are TRBV27 and TRBJ1-1; possible D gene TRBD1, 5 bases. The V and J ends lost 2 bases and 0 bases respectively, with 7 bases between them. CDR1 and CDR2 from the germline V gene are MNHEY and SMNVEV (reference sequence). The CDR3 is 14 residues long. The CDR3 protein is CASSLRGVNTEAFF. In DNA, the CDR3 is TGTGCCAGCAGTTTACGGGGGGTGAACACTGAAGCTTTCTTT.

V gene TRBV5-1 combines with J gene TRBJ2-7; D is unresolved. CDR1 and CDR2 from the germline V gene are SGHRS and YFSETQ. The CDR3 runs 14 residues. V shed 0 bases and J shed 0 bases, with 7 bases lying between them. CDR3 nucleotide sequence: TGCGCCAGCAGCTTGGATCGGACCTCCTACGAGCAGTACTTC. Its translation: CASSLDRTSYEQYF.